One and the same sample provided the 25 T cell receptor beta chains below, sequenced in a study of cytomegalovirus exposure and HLA in healthy donors. In the PCR, 60 Vbeta and 13 Jbeta primers were used. Repertoires were generated with immunoSEQ multiplex PCR, while TCRdb's copy carries only in-frame clones and drops some. The sample records 65,000 to 90,000 clones, about nine tenths being singletons. What was sequenced was PBMCs. The receptors were gathered from a woman between 25 and 40 years old in good health and CMV-seronegative.

The chain couples TRBV9 to TRBJ2-5, with TRBD2 as a possible D gene (5 bases). Per germline, CDR1 SGDLS and CDR2 YYNGEE. The V and J ends lost 4 bases and 1 base respectively, with 14 bases between them. This CDR3 is built from 15 residues. The CDR3 DNA is TGTGCCAGCAGCCCCCACTCGGGGTTCCAAGAGACCCAGTACTTC. As protein: CASSPHSGFQETQYF.

The chain joins TRBV5-5 to TRBJ2-1; no firm D call. Germline CDR1 and CDR2: SGHKS and YYEKEE (reference sequence). CDR3 length: 15 amino acids. Trimming removed 0 bases from V and 6 bases from J, with 13 bases in between. In nucleotides, the CDR3 is TGTGCCAGCAGCTTGGTTGTAAGTAGCCGCAATGAGCAGTTCTTC. Translating gives CASSLVVSSRNEQFF.

As to this clone: One end of the junction fails to match germline, which may point to a read error. V and J are TRBV7-8 and TRBJ1-1, with 10 nucleotides matching TRBD1. There are 14 residues in the CDR3. Germline V gene sequence: CDR1 SGHVS, CDR2 FQNEAQ. CDR3 nucleotides: TGTGCCAGCGGCTTCCGGGACAGGGGCACTGAAGCTTTCTTT. This codes for CASGFRDRGTEAFF.

The chain carries TRBV15 and TRBJ1-5; 11 bases line up with TRBD1. Trimming removed 0 bases from V and 11 bases from J; junction bases left unmatched: 3. This CDR3 spans 14 amino acids. From germline, CDR1 is LNHNV and CDR2 YYDKDF (reference sequence). CDR3 nucleotides: TGTGCCACCAGCAGAGAGAGGGGACAGGGGGCCCAGCATTTT. Translation gives CATSRERGQGAQHF.

The genes are TRBV6-1 and TRBJ2-3, with D unclear. The germline V gene encodes CDR1 MNHNS and CDR2 SASEGT. V lost 5 bases and J 6 bases, leaving 9 bases between the germline ends. The length of the CDR3 is 12 residues. In DNA form, the CDR3 reads TGTGCCAGCAGTAAGTCGCAGGATACGCAGTATTTT. Amino acid sequence: CASSKSQDTQYF.

The rearrangement joins TRBV7-3 to TRBJ1-2; 9 positions agree with TRBD1. V shed 2 bases and J 0 bases; nucleotides not matched to a gene: 10. The CDR3 consists of 18 residues. Germline V CDR1 and CDR2: SGHTA, FQGTGA. The CDR3 DNA follows: TGTGCCAGCAGCTTACCGGGACAGGGTGTAAGTACTAACTATGGCTACACCTTC. Its translation: CASSLPGQGVSTNYGYTF.

The chain couples TRBV7-2 to TRBJ1-3, with 7 bases identical to TRBD1. This CDR3 contains 15 residues. After removal of 3 bases from V and 2 bases from J, the junction contained 4 bases not matched to a gene. Looked up from germline, CDR1 is SGHTA and CDR2 is FQGNSA. The chain's CDR3 is CASSLVQGAGNTIYF. The CDR3 nucleotides read TGTGCCAGCAGCTTGGTTCAGGGGGCTGGAAACACCATATATTTT. Supplemented by reference TRBV7-2 and TRBJ1-3, the full variable domain reads GAGVSQSPSNKVTEKGKDVELRCDPISGHTALYWYRQSLGQGLEFLIYFQGNSAPDKSGLPSDRFSAERTGGSVSTLTIQRTQQEDSAVYLCASSLVQGAGNTIYFGEGSWLTVV.

This sequence joins TRBV29-1 and TRBJ2-3; 10 positions agree with TRBD2. The CDR3 extends over 14 amino acids. The V and J ends lost 7 bases and 3 bases, in that order; junction bases with no gene match: 7. The germline V gene has CDR1 SQVTM and CDR2 ANQGSEA. CDR3 protein: CSALRAGGTDTQYF. The CDR3 DNA is TGCAGCGCCTTGCGAGCGGGAGGGACAGATACGCAGTATTTT.

The chain couples TRBV5-1 to TRBJ2-5, with 7 bases identical to TRBD2. The V segment lost 0 bases and the J segment 11 bases; nucleotides outside the gene matches: 10. Germline CDR1 reads SGHRS; CDR2 reads YFSETQ. The CDR3 has 14 residues. The CDR3 DNA follows: TGCGCCAGCAGCTTGGGGGCTAGCGGCGGGGAGCAGTACTTC. This encodes CASSLGASGGEQYF.

This clone has only one observation. The chain is built from TRBV2 and TRBJ2-3, with unresolved D. CDR1 SNHLY and CDR2 FYNNEI come from the germline V gene. This CDR3 contains 16 residues. The V gene lost 6 bases and the J gene lost 0 bases, with 16 bases spanning the gap. The CDR3 spells CASSPRKVASTDTQYF. In DNA, the CDR3 is TGTGCCAGCAGCCCCCGGAAGGTAGCCAGCACAGATACGCAGTATTTT. Full variable domain (rest looked up from reference TRBV2 and TRBJ2-3): EPEVTQTPSHQVTQMGQEVILRCVPISNHLYFYWYRQILGQKVEFLVSFYNNEISEKSEIFDDQFSVERPDGSNFTLKIRSTKLEDSAMYFCASSPRKVASTDTQYFGPGTRLTVL.

A note on this clone: This same CDR3 is encoded by further DNA sequences in the sample. The chain couples TRBV9 to TRBJ2-5, with 7 bases fitting TRBD2. This CDR3 spans 14 amino acids. Losses at the gene ends were 2 bases for V and 2 bases for J; bases not matched to a gene: 3. Per the germline V gene, CDR1 is SGDLS and CDR2 is YYNGEE. CDR3 sequence (DNA): TGTGCCAGCAGCGTTGGGACTACTCAAGAGACCCAGTACTTC. The encoded protein is CASSVGTTQETQYF.

In DNA form, the CDR3 reads TGTGCCAGCAGCTTAGCTCGGGGAACCTATGGCTACACCTTC. The encoded protein is CASSLARGTYGYTF. V usage is TRBV13 and J usage is TRBJ1-2; the D is unclear. Trimming removed 1 base at V and 4 bases at J, with 10 bases between. The CDR3 totals 14 residues. CDR1 is PRHDT and CDR2 is FYEKMQ in the germline V gene (reference sequence). The full variable domain, in which reference TRBV13 and TRBJ1-2 provide the parts outside the CDR3, is AAGVIQSPRHLIKEKRETATLKCYPIPRHDTVYWYQQGPGQDPQFLISFYEKMQSDKGSIPDRFSAQQFSDYHSELNMSSLELGDSALYFCASSLARGTYGYTFGSGTRLTVV.

The chain recombines TRBV7-9 with TRBJ1-2, with 9 nucleotides matching TRBD1. The V segment lost 5 bases and the J segment 0 bases; nucleotides outside the gene matches: 7. The CDR3 is 16 amino acids. CDR1 is SEHNR and CDR2 is FQNEAQ in the germline V gene (reference sequence). The CDR3: CASSPLTGGSNYGYTF. The CDR3 nucleotides read TGTGCCAGCAGCCCTTTGACAGGGGGGTCTAACTATGGCTACACCTTC.

Note on this clone: A read error may account for a junction end that differs from germline. The chain recombines TRBV19 with TRBJ2-3; D uncertain. This CDR3 has 12 residues. Germline-derived CDR1 and CDR2 are LNHDA and SQIVND (reference sequence). The CDR3 loop reads CASSIGSQGAIF. DNA of the CDR3: TGTGCCAGTAGTATCGGGTCCCAAGGAGCGATATTT.

The rearrangement links TRBV6-6 to TRBJ2-7, with a tentative D call TRBD2 (6 bases). CDR1 MNHNY and CDR2 SVGAGI come from the germline V gene (reference sequence). This CDR3 has 14 residues. V was cut by 7 bases and J by 2 bases, with 15 bases left in between. This CDR3 reads CASNPGTLPYEQYF. CDR3 nucleotides: TGTGCCAGCAACCCCGGGACTCTCCCCTACGAGCAGTACTTC.

CDR3 sequence (DNA): TGCGCCAGCAGCCAAGTACACGCTAGCGGCCACAATGAGCAGTTCTTC. This encodes CASSQVHASGHNEQFF. The chain joins TRBV4-1 to TRBJ2-1, with TRBD2 matching 7 bases. Germline CDR1 reads MGHRA; CDR2 reads YSYEKL. The CDR3 is 16 residues long. V trimming: 1 base; J trimming: 5 bases; junction bases outside the gene matches: 8.

The gene calls are TRBV27 and TRBJ2-1; D is unclear. Germline V gene data show CDR1 as MNHEY and CDR2 as SMNVEV (reference sequence). The CDR3 has 18 amino acids. V lost 5 bases and J lost 0, with 20 bases in between. The CDR3 here is CASSLPIDGVGSYNEQFF. The CDR3, as DNA: TGTGCCAGCAGTCTTCCCATCGACGGAGTCGGCTCCTACAATGAGCAGTTCTTC.

V usage is TRBV5-1 and J usage is TRBJ1-5; TRBD1 matches 9 bases. V shed 0 bases and J 4 bases; nucleotides not matched to a gene: 5. Germline values: CDR1 SGHRS, CDR2 YFSETQ. The CDR3 covers 16 residues. The CDR3 here is CASSLEGDRENQPQHF. DNA of the CDR3: TGCGCCAGCAGCTTGGAGGGGGACAGGGAGAATCAGCCCCAGCATTTT.

In nucleotides, the CDR3 is TGCAGCGTTGATGCTGGGAGTGGCTACACCTTC. Its protein is CSVDAGSGYTF. The chain uses TRBV29-1 and TRBJ1-2; unclear D gene. CDR1 is SQVTM, CDR2 ANQGSEA, per germline. V gave up 3 bases and J gave up 7 bases, with 9 bases separating them. This CDR3 contains 11 residues.

CDR3 nucleotides: TGTGCCAGCACCGAAAACAGGGTAGGCTACGAGCAGTACTTC. Its translation is CASTENRVGYEQYF. V is TRBV2 and J is TRBJ2-5; maybe TRBD1 (6 bases). TRBJ2-7 explains the end of the DNA better; the J call may be wrong. Germline V gene sequence: CDR1 SNHLY, CDR2 FYNNEI. CDR3 length: 14 residues.

The V call is TRBV6-5, the J call TRBJ1-5; D is uncertain. The germline gives CDR1 MNHEY, CDR2 SVGAGI. Trimming pared 5 bases from V and 4 bases from J, leaving 9 bases between. The CDR3 extends over 13 amino acids. The CDR3 region is CASSGHGNQPQHF. CDR3 DNA sequence: TGTGCCAGCAGTGGTCACGGGAATCAGCCCCAGCATTTT.

The gene calls are TRBV10-1 and TRBJ2-1; 8 bases match TRBD2. V shed 4 bases, J shed 7 bases, and the junction held 9 bases outside the gene matches. This CDR3 contains 15 residues. Germline CDR1 is WNHNN and CDR2 is SYGVQD (reference sequence). As DNA, the CDR3 is TGCGCCAGCAGTGCCTCGCGGGGGGTTTTTAATGAGCAGTTCTTC. Amino acids: CASSASRGVFNEQFF.

J is TRBJ2-7 and V is TRBV5-4, with 13 nucleotides matching TRBD2. The V gene's germline CDR1 is SGHNT and CDR2 YYREEE (reference sequence). The CDR3 has 16 residues. J was trimmed by 2 bases and V by 0 bases; bases with no gene match: 2. The CDR3 DNA reads as TGTGCCAGCAGCTTGGGACTAGCGGGAGGAGCCTACGAGCAGTACTTC. This translates into CASSLGLAGGAYEQYF.

V gene TRBV14 combines with J gene TRBJ2-1, with D maybe TRBD1 (6 bases). The CDR3 is 15 residues long. CDR1 SGHDN and CDR2 FVKESK come from the germline V gene. V was trimmed by 2 bases and J by 2 bases, leaving 10 bases between them. CDR3 amino acids: CASSQTGSAYNEQFF. The DNA of the CDR3 is TGTGCCAGCAGCCAAACAGGGTCTGCCTACAATGAGCAGTTCTTC.

The J gene is TRBJ2-7, the V gene TRBV28; no definite D call. V was cut by 2 bases and J by 2 bases, with 7 bases left in between. This CDR3 spans 13 amino acids. CDR1 and CDR2 (germline): MDHEN, SYDVKM. The CDR3, as DNA: TGTGCCAGCAGTTTAGGCCAGACCTACGAGCAGTACTTC. Protein sequence: CASSLGQTYEQYF.